These T cell receptor beta chains were read from a single sample in a study of cytomegalovirus exposure and HLA in healthy donors. Method: immunoSEQ multiplex PCR; TCRdb's copy keeps in-frame clones and lacks some. The data show over 40,000 clones, with roughly 73% seen just once and 2.5% to 3% held by the top ten. Sequenced sample: PBMCs. The receptors stem from a woman aged 40 to 50 in good health and CMV-seropositive. Both conserved end residues are part of each CDR3. D genes are given only for firm matches. Clone size is shown for a subset of rows, as once, few, many or a class of expanded clone.

TRBJ2-1,TRBV11-1,.,.,CASSPLGGAYNEQFF,TGTGCCAGCAGTCCCCTAGGGGGAGCCTACAATGAGCAGTTCTTC
TRBJ1-6,TRBV19,.,.,CASSKDRDTPLHF,TGTGCCAGTAGTAAGGACAGAGATACACCCCTCCACTTT
TRBJ2-5,TRBV2,TRBD1,.,CASRFTGGAGQETQYF,TGTGCCAGCAGGTTTACAGGGGGTGCGGGCCAAGAGACCCAGTACTTC
TRBJ1-2,TRBV4-2,.,.,CASSRSAGMGDGYTF,TGTGCCAGCAGCCGGTCGGCAGGGATGGGCGATGGCTACACCTTC
TRBJ2-7,TRBV7-2,.,.,CASSLDRANYEQYF,TGTGCCAGCAGCTTAGACAGAGCCAACTACGAGCAGTACTTC
TRBJ2-3,TRBV5-1,TRBD2,.,CASSSRFSGGADTQYF,TGCGCCAGCAGCTCAAGGTTTAGCGGGGGGGCAGATACGCAGTATTTT
TRBJ1-2,TRBV6-1,TRBD1,.,CASSSTGQGQGYTF,TGTGCCAGCAGTTCGACCGGACAGGGACAGGGCTACACCTTC
TRBJ2-5,TRBV27,TRBD2,.,CASSLISGSGGTYF,TGTGCCAGCAGTTTAATCTCGGGTAGCGGGGGTACCTACTTC
TRBJ2-1,TRBV28,TRBD1,.,CASSLPTGEYNEQFF,TGTGCCAGCAGTTTACCGACAGGGGAGTACAATGAGCAGTTCTTC
TRBJ2-7,TRBV19,.,.,CASSIAPSHEQYF,TGTGCCAGTAGTATTGCCCCTAGCCACGAGCAGTACTTC
TRBJ1-4,TRBV25-1,TRBD1,.,CASRDRGTTNEKLFF,TGTGCCAGCAGAGACAGGGGTACAACTAATGAAAAACTGTTTTTT
TRBJ2-7,TRBV10-2,TRBD2,.,CASSDFRAGGLEQYF,TGCGCCAGCAGTGATTTTAGGGCGGGGGGCCTCGAGCAGTACTTC
TRBJ1-2,TRBV7-8,TRBD1,.,CASSPQGDGYTF,TGTGCCAGCAGCCCACAGGGGGACGGCTACACCTTC
TRBJ1-1,TRBV7-9,.,.,CASRRVENTEAFF,TGTGCCAGCCGCCGAGTAGAGAACACTGAAGCTTTCTTT
TRBJ1-3,TRBV7-2,.,.,CASSPLAGNTIYF,TGTGCCAGCAGCCCCTTGGCCGGAAACACCATATATTTT
TRBJ2-5,TRBV5-4,.,.,CASSLPLQSRETQYF,TGTGCCAGCAGCTTGCCTCTACAGAGCCGGGAGACCCAGTACTTC
TRBJ2-2,TRBV6-1,TRBD2,.,CASRGQGGSTGELFF,TGTGCCAGCAGGGGGCAGGGAGGGTCCACCGGGGAGCTGTTTTTT
TRBJ2-5,TRBV5-6,.,few,CASSFSLRETQYF,TGTGCCAGCAGCTTTAGTCTGAGGGAGACCCAGTACTTC
TRBJ1-2,TRBV30,TRBD1,.,CAWSVSTGVYGYTF,TGTGCCTGGAGTGTATCGACAGGGGTCTATGGCTACACCTTC
TRBJ1-1,TRBV28,.,.,CASSFVMTEAFF,TGTGCCAGCAGTTTCGTAATGACTGAAGCTTTCTTT
TRBJ1-4,TRBV10-3,.,few,CAISETGQSEKLFF,TGTGCCATCAGTGAGACAGGACAGTCCGAAAAACTGTTTTTT
TRBJ1-4,TRBV5-1,.,.,CASKGPDRNEKLFF,TGCGCCAGCAAGGGACCGGACAGAAATGAAAAACTGTTTTTT
TRBJ1-1,TRBV28,TRBD1,once,CASSRRDSNTEAFF,TGTGCCAGCAGCCGAAGGGACAGTAACACTGAAGCTTTCTTT
TRBJ1-2,TRBV7-9,.,.,CASSQTTGSIGYTF,TGTGCCAGCAGCCAGACCACAGGGAGCATCGGCTACACCTTC
TRBJ2-3,TRBV4-1,.,.,CASSLLGHEGTDTQYF,TGCGCCAGCAGCCTACTAGGGCACGAAGGCACAGATACGCAGTATTTT
TRBJ2-1,TRBV5-1,TRBD2,.,CASREPGLAGGSSYNEQFF,TGCGCCAGCAGGGAGCCGGGACTAGCGGGGGGAAGCTCCTACAATGAGCAGTTCTTC
TRBJ2-2,TRBV7-2,TRBD2,.,CASSMTTSGGTGELFF,TGTGCCAGCAGCATGACAACTAGCGGGGGAACCGGGGAGCTGTTTTTT
TRBJ2-3,TRBV11-2,.,once,CASSSSYRGDTQYF,TGTGCCAGCAGCTCTAGTTACAGAGGGGATACGCAGTATTTT
TRBJ2-2,TRBV10-1,TRBD1,few,CASRDGTGGFGGELFF,TGCGCCAGCCGCGATGGGACAGGGGGCTTCGGCGGGGAGCTGTTTTTT
TRBJ2-7,TRBV5-1,TRBD1,.,CASSPSLPRQGEIYEQYF,TGCGCCAGCAGCCCTTCCCTTCCCCGACAGGGGGAAATCTACGAGCAGTACTTC
TRBJ2-3,TRBV5-8,TRBD2,once,CASSPGLAGGRDTQYF,TGTGCCAGCAGCCCCGGACTAGCGGGGGGGCGAGATACGCAGTATTTT
TRBJ1-1,TRBV28,.,few,CASSPFGRGMNTEAFF,TGTGCCAGCAGCCCCTTTGGCAGGGGCATGAACACTGAAGCTTTCTTT
TRBJ2-1,TRBV15,TRBD1,.,CATSGGQGDANEQFF,TGTGCCACCAGCGGGGGACAGGGGGATGCGAATGAGCAGTTCTTC
TRBJ1-2,TRBV29-1,TRBD1,.,CSVDLGRGTYGYTF,TGCAGCGTTGATTTGGGCAGGGGGACCTATGGCTACACCTTC
TRBJ1-1,TRBV4-3,.,.,CASSQGEGGTEAFF,TGCGCCAGCAGCCAGGGAGAGGGGGGGACTGAAGCTTTCTTT
TRBJ1-1,TRBV5-1,.,.,CASSSRQGTVNTEAFF,TGCGCCAGCAGCAGCCGCCAGGGAACGGTGAACACTGAAGCTTTCTTT
TRBJ2-7,TRBV5-8,TRBD1,.,CASNDRALNEQYF,TGTGCCAGCAACGACAGGGCGTTGAACGAGCAGTACTTC
TRBJ1-2,TRBV7-3,TRBD1,.,CASSSDRAAYGYTF,TGTGCCAGCAGCTCAGACAGGGCTGCCTATGGCTACACCTTC
TRBJ1-1,TRBV4-1,.,.,CASSPREAANTEAFF,TGCGCCAGCAGCCCTCGGGAGGCAGCGAACACTGAAGCTTTCTTT
TRBJ1-5,TRBV2,.,.,CASHNSNQPQHF,TGTGCCAGTCACAATAGCAATCAGCCCCAGCATTTT
TRBJ2-2,TRBV9,.,.,CASSVASGPGELFF,TGTGCCAGCAGCGTAGCCAGCGGTCCCGGGGAGCTGTTTTTT
TRBJ2-5,TRBV29-1,.,.,CSGRDSWRETQYF,TGCAGCGGCAGGGACTCCTGGAGAGAGACCCAGTACTTC
TRBJ2-2,TRBV2,TRBD2,.,CASNGGRTGELFF,TGTGCCAGCAACGGGGGGAGGACCGGGGAGCTGTTTTTT
TRBJ1-3,TRBV2,TRBD1,.,CASRDRGSGNTIYF,TGTGCCAGCAGGGACAGGGGGTCTGGAAACACCATATATTTT
TRBJ1-6,TRBV7-9,.,few,CASSFSRGQSYNSPLHF,TGTGCCAGCAGCTTTTCCCGCGGACAGTCCTATAATTCACCCCTCCACTTT
TRBJ1-5,TRBV18,.,.,CASSPETGKKPQHF,TGTGCCAGCTCACCGGAGACAGGCAAGAAGCCCCAGCATTTT
TRBJ2-7,TRBV11-2,.,.,CASGLNGGSYEQYF,TGTGCCAGCGGACTGAACGGGGGATCCTACGAGCAGTACTTC
TRBJ2-7,TRBV7-2,TRBD1,.,CASSPGQGRAYEQYF,TGTGCCAGCAGTCCAGGACAGGGACGGGCCTACGAGCAGTACTTC
TRBJ2-1,TRBV2,TRBD2,.,CASSEGLAGDYNEQFF,TGTGCCAGCAGTGAAGGACTAGCGGGTGACTACAATGAGCAGTTCTTC
TRBJ1-6,TRBV30,.,.,CGVGSPLHF,TGCGGGGTCGGGTCACCCCTCCACTTT
TRBJ2-2,TRBV7-8,TRBD2,few,CASRGTSGGLNTGELFF,TGTGCCAGCAGGGGAACTAGCGGGGGGTTGAACACCGGGGAGCTGTTTTTT
TRBJ1-4,TRBV10-3,TRBD1,.,CAISNPTGRGDEKLFF,TGTGCCATCAGTAATCCGACAGGGAGAGGCGATGAAAAACTGTTTTTT
TRBJ1-2,TRBV7-8,.,.,CASSLEHYGYTF,TGTGCCAGCAGCCTGGAGCACTATGGCTACACCTTC
TRBJ2-6,TRBV6-6,.,.,CASSEVTGANVLTF,TGTGCCAGCAGTGAGGTGACTGGGGCCAACGTCCTGACTTTC
TRBJ2-5,TRBV6-5,TRBD1,.,CASSKQGIGETQYF,TGTGCCAGCAGTAAACAGGGGATCGGAGAGACCCAGTACTTC